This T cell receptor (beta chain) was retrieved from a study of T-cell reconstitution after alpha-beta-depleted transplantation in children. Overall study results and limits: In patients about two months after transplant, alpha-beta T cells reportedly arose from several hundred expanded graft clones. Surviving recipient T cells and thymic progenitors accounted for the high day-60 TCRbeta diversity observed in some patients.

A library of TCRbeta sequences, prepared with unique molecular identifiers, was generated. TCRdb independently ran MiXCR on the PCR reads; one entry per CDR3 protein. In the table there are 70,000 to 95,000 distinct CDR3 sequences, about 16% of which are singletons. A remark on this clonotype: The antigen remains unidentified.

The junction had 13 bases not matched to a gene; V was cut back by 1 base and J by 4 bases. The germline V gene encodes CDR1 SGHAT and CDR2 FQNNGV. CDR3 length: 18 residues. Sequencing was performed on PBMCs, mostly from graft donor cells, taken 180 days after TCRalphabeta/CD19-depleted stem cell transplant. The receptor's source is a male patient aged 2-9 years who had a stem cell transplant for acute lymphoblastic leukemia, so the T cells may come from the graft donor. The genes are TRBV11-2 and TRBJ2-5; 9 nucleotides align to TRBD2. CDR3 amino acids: CASSLGWRGGRSRETQYF. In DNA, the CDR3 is TGTGCCAGCAGCTTAGGATGGCGGGGGGGCCGGTCGCGAGAGACCCAGTACTTC.